This entry is about one T cell receptor (beta chain). These data are taken from a study of blood T cell repertoires in COVID-19. Study-wide background: The study drew acute and convalescent COVID-19 samples from the United States, Italy and Spain.

V lost 5 bases, J lost 4 bases, and 14 bases stayed unmatched. CDR3 length: 17 amino acids. The V gene's germline CDR1 is PRHDT and CDR2 FYEKMQ (reference sequence). In the study's own analysis: Reference gene primer amplification in the assay estimated nucleated cell counts. Only in-frame clones appear in the TCRdb table, and some are missing; sequencing was by immunoSEQ multiplex PCR. V and J calls and clone size are given by that table; D and trimming were obtained from the DNA. The sample has approximately 200,000 clones, roughly 80% seen once. Seattle patients were enrolled during active infection and followed longitudinally.

Sequenced material: peripheral blood. This TCR was sampled from a woman in her forties with COVID-19, enrolled during active disease. This chain joins TRBV13 and TRBJ2-3, with 8 bases lining up with TRBD2. The CDR3 loop is CASSPRPSAGGSDTQYF. As DNA, the CDR3 is TGTGCCAGCAGCCCCCGGCCGTCGGCGGGGGGCTCAGATACGCAGTATTTT.